Each of the 15 T cell receptor beta chains below was sequenced from the same sample in a study of T cells in Graves' hyperthyroidism and ophthalmopathy. Amplification targeted TCR beta CDR3 regions from RNA transcripts. RT-PCR in the first round (using the HTBI primer set) targeted the TCR CDR3. MiXCR, applied by TCRdb to the multiplex PCR reads, yields one record per CDR3 protein. This repertoire shows almost 600,000 distinct CDR3 sequences, approximately 15% found once; its top ten account for 5.5% to 7.5%. Sequenced material: blood. All receptors derive from a woman aged 25 to 39 with Graves' hyperthyroidism that later progressed to Graves' ophthalmopathy.

At least ten counts were recorded for this clonotype. The chain links TRBV7-9 to TRBJ1-2; TRBD1 matches at 7 bases. CDR1 and CDR2 from the germline V gene are SEHNR and FQNEAQ (reference sequence). CDR3 length: 14 residues. Unmatched junction bases numbered 4, after V lost 4 bases and J lost 2 bases. Here the CDR3 DNA reads TGTGCCAGCAGCTCGGGACAGAACAACTATGGCTACACCTTC. Its translation: CASSSGQNNYGYTF.

J is TRBJ1-1 and V is TRBV30; the D is unclear. V shed 0 bases and J shed 0 bases, with 11 bases lying between them. The germline gives CDR1 GTSNPN, CDR2 SVGIG (reference sequence). The CDR3 has 15 residues. The CDR3 is CAWSVYGLVNTEAFF. The CDR3 region has the DNA TGTGCCTGGAGTGTATACGGCTTGGTGAACACTGAAGCTTTCTTT. The complete variable domain, with remaining parts taken from reference TRBV30 and TRBJ1-1, reads SQTIHQWPATLVQPVGSPLSLECTVEGTSNPNLYWYRQAAGRGLQLLFYSVGIGQISSEVPQNLSASRPQDRQFILSSKKLLLSDSGFYLCAWSVYGLVNTEAFFGQGTRLTVV.

Concerning this clonotype: Given a much more abundant clone one base away, this may be a read error. CDR3 in DNA: TGCGCCAGCAGCCCATCCGGCAGCCTTAACATTGAAGCTTTCTTT. Translated, it gives CASSPSGSLNIEAFF. The chain uses TRBV5-1 and TRBJ1-1; D remains ambiguous. This CDR3 has 15 amino acids. Germline CDR1 reads SGHRS; CDR2 reads YFSETQ.

This clonotype was detected ten times or more. V is TRBV12-3 or TRBV12-4 and J is TRBJ2-7; TRBD1 agrees at 9 bases. The CDR3 length is 15 residues. Losses at the gene ends were 4 bases for V and 0 bases for J; bases not matched to a gene: 4. CDR3 amino acids: CASSWGQGISYEQYF. CDR3 nucleotides: TGTGCCAGCAGTTGGGGACAGGGTATCTCCTACGAGCAGTACTTC.

Many counts were recorded for this clonotype. The chain recombines TRBV2 with TRBJ2-7; perhaps TRBD2 as D (7 bases). The V end lost 6 bases, the J end lost 2 bases, and 17 bases lay between the germline ends. Germline lookup yields CDR1 SNHLY and CDR2 FYNNEI. The length of the CDR3 is 15 residues. CDR3 DNA: TGTGCCAGCAGCGACGGGGGGCCCTTGCCCTACGAGCAGTACTTC. This sequence encodes CASSDGGPLPYEQYF. The full variable domain, in which reference TRBV2 and TRBJ2-7 provide the parts outside the CDR3, is EPEVTQTPSHQVTQMGQEVILRCVPISNHLYFYWYRQILGQKVEFLVSFYNNEISEKSEIFDDQFSVERPDGSNFTLKIRSTKLEDSAMYFCASSDGGPLPYEQYFGPGTRLTVT.

This clonotype was counted many times. The V gene is TRBV6-5, the J gene TRBJ2-5, with 9 bases fitting TRBD1. The CDR3 length is 15 residues. Germline V gives CDR1 MNHEY, CDR2 SVGAGI. V shed 2 bases, J shed 5 bases, and the junction held 6 bases outside the gene matches. CDR3 sequence (DNA): TGTGCCAGCAGTTACGGGACAGGGCTTAGGGAGACCCAGTACTTC. This encodes CASSYGTGLRETQYF.

The genes are TRBV5-6 and TRBJ1-3; the D is unclear. CDR3 length: 14 residues. Germline CDR1 is SGHDT and CDR2 is YYEEEE. V dropped 1 base and J dropped 0 bases, with 5 bases sitting between them. CDR3 bases: TGTGCCAGCAGCTTGAGTCGCTCTGGAAACACCATATATTTT. Amino acids: CASSLSRSGNTIYF.

This clonotype was observed many times. CDR3 DNA: TGTGCCAGCAGGGTCCTACTGAACACTGAAGCTTTCTTT. Translated, it gives CASRVLLNTEAFF. V is TRBV6-2 or TRBV6-3 and J is TRBJ1-1; no clear D gene. The CDR3 contains 13 residues. V was cut by 6 bases and J by 0 bases, with 8 bases left in between. In germline, CDR1 is MNHEY, CDR2 SVGEGT.

The rearrangement links TRBV9 to TRBJ2-4; 9 nucleotides line up with TRBD1. J was trimmed by 3 bases and V by 3 bases; bases with no gene match: 10. Germline values: CDR1 SGDLS, CDR2 YYNGEE. This CDR3 has 17 amino acids. CDR3 protein: CASSAPEQGAGKNIQYF. The CDR3 coding sequence is TGTGCCAGCAGCGCACCGGAACAGGGGGCGGGCAAAAACATTCAGTACTTC.

Remarks on this clonotype: A much larger clonotype is one base distant, so this may be a read error. The rearrangement links TRBV14 to TRBJ2-2, with 12 bases that match TRBD2. Germline CDR1 is SGHDN and CDR2 is FVKESK. The CDR3 runs 18 residues. The CDR3 DNA is TGTGCCAGCTGCCAAGCGGCGACTAGCGGGAGTTATACCGGGGAGCTGTTTTTT. Protein: CASCQAATSGSYTGELFF. Combining the CDR3 with reference TRBV14 and TRBJ2-2 gives the whole variable domain EAGVTQFPSHSVIEKGQTVTLRCDPISGHDNLYWYRRVMGKEIKFLLHFVKESKQDESGMPNNRFLAERTGGTYSTLKVQPAELEDSGVYFCASCQAATSGSYTGELFFGEGSRLTVL.

The genes are TRBV5-1 and TRBJ2-7; tentative D call: TRBD1 (5 bases). Germline V gene sequence: CDR1 SGHRS, CDR2 YFSETQ. Trimming took off 3 bases at V and 5 bases at J, with 12 bases between the two ends. This CDR3 contains 13 residues. CDR3 loop: CASSSRPRDEQYF. The CDR3 nucleotides are TGCGCCAGCAGCTCACGGCCCAGGGACGAGCAGTACTTC.

This clonotype was counted many times. The chain employs TRBV27 and TRBJ2-7; D remains unclear. Deletions cut 4 bases from V and 2 bases from J, with 18 bases between. Germline CDR1 and CDR2: MNHEY and SMNVEV (reference sequence). This CDR3 spans 16 amino acids. The CDR3 DNA reads as TGTGCCAGCAGTTCTGTTGGGGAACTGCCCACCTACGAGCAGTACTTC. Protein: CASSSVGELPTYEQYF.

The chain joins TRBV10-3 to TRBJ1-2; 8 nucleotides line up with TRBD1. The germline CDR1 and CDR2 sequences are ENHRY and SYGVKD. This CDR3 contains 15 residues. Losses at the gene ends were 0 bases for V and 7 bases for J; bases not matched to a gene: 7. CDR3 DNA: TGTGCCATCAGTGAGTCGAGCAGGGGGCTCGGTGGCTACACCTTC. Translation: CAISESSRGLGGYTF.

This clonotype was detected many times. This chain links TRBV6-1 with TRBJ2-7; 7 positions match TRBD1. The trim removed 6 bases at V and 9 bases at J, leaving 8 bases unmatched. Germline V gene sequence: CDR1 MNHNS, CDR2 SASEGT. The CDR3 has 12 residues. The DNA for the CDR3 is TGTGCCAGCAGCCCTAGACAGGGAAGGCAGTACTTC. Protein product: CASSPRQGRQYF.

This clonotype was detected many times. This chain's CDR3 is CASSQGLEDTQYF. The CDR3 bases are TGTGCCAGCAGCCAAGGACTGGAAGATACGCAGTATTTT. The chain carries TRBV3-1 and TRBJ2-3, with unresolved D. The CDR3 is 13 residues long. V dropped 1 base and J dropped 5 bases, with 7 bases sitting between them. CDR1 is LGHDT and CDR2 is YNNKEL in the germline V gene (reference sequence).